This record concerns one T cell receptor (beta chain) sequence. No cognate antigen has been identified for it. Base-call qualities are not available, and no considerably larger clone is one nucleotide away. This specimen belongs to a study of blood T cell repertoires in COVID-19 (dated by TCRdb to about 2020). Concerning the study at large: Samples from collaborators originated in the United States, Italy and Spain and spanned both the acute and convalescent phases of COVID-19. Subjects who had been exposed to COVID-19, were actively infected with it, or had recovered from it provided the deeply sampled blood TCRbeta repertoires that made up the dataset. The repertoires were released in a freely available public database meant as a resource for research on the immune response to SARS-CoV-2. Where available, HLA class I and class II types were obtained from metadata supplied by the sample provider rather than from assay-based typing. The sample metadata nearly always contained a de-identified subject ID, COVID-19 status, age in years and sex. The material from the prospective study consisted of cDNA or gDNA derived from T cells, B-cell-depleted T cells, or PBMCs. The samples were drawn from the first 160 participants of the ongoing ImmuneRACE study and from 950 to 1,500 subjects provided by 6 global collaborators. The study at large found these results: The amount of clinical and demographic metadata varied by source and participant and was provided uncurated.

Collaborating institutions collected whole blood in K2EDTA tubes following their own protocols. Collaborator samples were shipped for TCRbeta analysis as frozen whole blood, isolated PBMCs, or DNA extracted from either sample type. TCRbeta CDR3 regions were amplified from genomic DNA using the immunoSEQ Assay, a bias-controlled multiplex PCR. Per the authors' processing: The number of nucleated cells in each sample was estimated by amplification of reference gene primers within the assay. To quantify the absolute abundance of each unique TCRbeta CDR3 rearrangement, sequence reads were collapsed and filtered. For each sample, productive Simpson clonality was calculated as the square root of Simpson's diversity index across productive rearrangements. The source is immuneACCESS, and TCRdb retained only in-frame sequences with V and J called. Part of the clones is not carried over; for the studies checked, unresolved V genes explain less than half of this, and the remainder is unexplained. That table supplies the V and J calls and clone size; D and trimming were determined from the DNA. For this sample there are fewer than 250,000 clones; about 83% appear just once. The ten most abundant clones make up 2.9% of the sample.

There are 14 amino acids in the CDR3, from cysteine to phenylalanine inclusive. CDR3 DNA only is kept here, 42 bases in frame from base 1. V and J lose 0 bases and 9 bases, and a span of 13 bases separates them. CDR1 and CDR2 (SGDLS, YYNGEE) derive from the germline V gene. This sequence was found in a man in his fifties or sixties with active or convalescent COVID-19. Sequencing input: peripheral blood. The sequence links TRBV9 to TRBJ2-1, with the identity of the D gene unclear. The CDR3: CASSVGIETTEQFF. DNA sequence: TGTGCCAGCAGCGTAGGTATTGAAACAACTGAGCAGTTCTTC.